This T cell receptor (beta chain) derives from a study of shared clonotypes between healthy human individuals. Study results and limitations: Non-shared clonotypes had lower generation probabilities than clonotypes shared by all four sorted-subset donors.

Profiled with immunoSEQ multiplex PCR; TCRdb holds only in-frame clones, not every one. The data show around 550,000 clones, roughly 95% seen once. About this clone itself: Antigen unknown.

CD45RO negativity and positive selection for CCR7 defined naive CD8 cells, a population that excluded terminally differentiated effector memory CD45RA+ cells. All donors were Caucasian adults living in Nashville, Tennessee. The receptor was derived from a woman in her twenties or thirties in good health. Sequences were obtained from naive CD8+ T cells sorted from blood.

CDR3 sequence reads: CASSTTSGSTYEQFF. CDR3 in DNA: TGTGCCAGCAGTACGACTAGCGGGAGTACTTATGAGCAGTTCTTC. The genes are TRBV27 and TRBJ2-1, with 12 nucleotides matching TRBD2. J lost 8 bases, V lost 5 bases, and 7 bases had no gene match. Germline CDR1 is MNHEY and CDR2 is SMNVEV (reference sequence). The CDR3 runs to 15 residues.